A selection of T cell receptor beta chains follows, all from one sample in a study of cytotoxic CD8 clonotypes in ibrutinib-treated CLL. Only in-frame clones appear in the TCRdb table, and some are missing; sequencing was by immunoSEQ multiplex PCR. The data show 55,000 to 80,000 clones, roughly 59% seen once. The sequences come from PBMCs, collected after 12 months of ibrutinib treatment. The source of these receptors is a human donor with chronic lymphocytic leukemia. CDR3s include the opening cysteine and the closing phenylalanine or tryptophan. D genes are given only for firm matches. Size values are once, few and many counts, or a class for expanded clones, and some rows have none.

>TRBD1|TRBV10-1|.|14|TRBJ1-2
TGCGCCAGCAGTGAGTACGACAGGGGGCATGGCTACACCTTC
CASSEYDRGHGYTF
>TRBD1|TRBV5-1|.|14|TRBJ1-2
TGCGCCAGCAGCTTCCAGGACAGGATCTATGGCTACACCTTC
CASSFQDRIYGYTF
>TRBD2|TRBV27|.|17|TRBJ2-2
TGTGCCAGCAGTCCCTCCCTCGGACTAGCGCTAGAAGGGGAGCTGTTTTTT
CASSPSLGLALEGELFF
>.|TRBV5-1|.|14|TRBJ1-1
TGCGCCAGCAGCTTGGAGGCAGGGCCCACTGAAGCTTTCTTT
CASSLEAGPTEAFF
>.|TRBV6-5|.|15|TRBJ1-4
TGTGCCAGCAGTTACTCGACAACCACTAATGAAAAACTGTTTTTT
CASSYSTTTNEKLFF
>.|TRBV5-8|many|11|TRBJ2-2
TGTGCCGAAGGGAGGTCCGGGGAGCTGTTTTTT
CAEGRSGELFF
>TRBD1|TRBV30|.|13|TRBJ1-1
TGTGCCTGGAGGACAGGGCGGGACACTGAAGCTTTCTTT
CAWRTGRDTEAFF
>TRBD2|TRBV15|.|17|TRBJ2-1
TGTGCCACCAGCACTCTAGGTAGCGGGACGACGCCGGGGGAGCAGTTCTTC
CATSTLGSGTTPGEQFF
>.|TRBV5-1|.|12|TRBJ2-3
TGCGCCCAAAGAGGGGGCACAGATACGCAGTATTTT
CAQRGGTDTQYF
>TRBD1|TRBV10-3|many|15|TRBJ1-2
TGTGCCATCCCGGGACAGGGTAACCGCGGCTATGGCTACACCTTC
CAIPGQGNRGYGYTF
>.|TRBV11-1|few|14|TRBJ2-1
TGTGCCAGCAGCTTTGGACGCCCCCCGGGTGAGCAGTTCTTC
CASSFGRPPGEQFF
>.|TRBV5-1|few|16|TRBJ2-5
TGCGCCAGCAGCTTGGACGCGGTCCAAGGCGGGGAGACCCAGTACTTC
CASSLDAVQGGETQYF
>.|TRBV30|few|14|TRBJ2-5
TGTGCCTGGAGTTTGGGGTCAGGGCGAGAGACCCAGTACTTC
CAWSLGSGRETQYF
>.|TRBV5-8|.|14|TRBJ1-5
TGTGCCAGCAGCCAAAGAGGGCTGGGGCAGCCCCAGCATTTT
CASSQRGLGQPQHF
>.|TRBV2|few|16|TRBJ1-6
TGTGCCAGCAAAACAGGGCTCAGGGGACCTAATTCACCCCTCCACTTT
CASKTGLRGPNSPLHF
>.|TRBV7-2|few|14|TRBJ2-3
TGTGCCAGCAGCAAGAGTGGGACCAGCGATACGCAGTATTTT
CASSKSGTSDTQYF
>.|TRBV28|few|14|TRBJ1-2
TGTGCCAGCGGCCCGTCGGGGGCGGACTATGGCTACACCTTC
CASGPSGADYGYTF
>.|TRBV29-1|.|13|TRBJ2-4
TGCAGCGTTGCCGAGATAGCCAAAAACATTCAGTACTTC
CSVAEIAKNIQYF
>.|TRBV4-1|many|15|TRBJ2-3
TGCGCCAGCAGCTATGGGTTCCAGGGCTCAGATACGCAGTATTTT
CASSYGFQGSDTQYF
>.|TRBV6-5|.|11|TRBJ1-2
TGTGCCACCCACAATCTCTATGGCTACACCTTC
CATHNLYGYTF
>.|TRBV27|.|15|TRBJ1-4
TGTGCCAGCAGTTTGGGCACAGGGTATGGCGAAAAACTGTTTTTT
CASSLGTGYGEKLFF
>TRBD1|TRBV6-5|.|14|TRBJ1-6
TGTGCCAGCAGGGTACAGGGGAAAAGTTCACCCCTCCACTTT
CASRVQGKSSPLHF
>.|TRBV25-1|.|13|TRBJ1-2
TGTGCCAGCAGTGTTGGGGGGAACTATGGCTACACCTTC
CASSVGGNYGYTF
>TRBD1|TRBV5-1|few|14|TRBJ2-5
TGCGCCAGCAGCTTGGTGGACAGGAAGGAGACCCAGTACTTC
CASSLVDRKETQYF
>.|TRBV5-6|few|14|TRBJ1-4
TGTGCCAGCAGCTTGGTCAGGGCGGATGAAAAACTGTTTTTT
CASSLVRADEKLFF
>TRBD1|TRBV5-1|few|19|TRBJ2-7
TGCGCCAGCAGCCTAGGACCGGGACAGGGGAATTCCTTGGACTACGAGCAGTACTTC
CASSLGPGQGNSLDYEQYF
>TRBD1|TRBV2|few|14|TRBJ1-5
TGTGCCAGCGGGACAGGGGGCGTAAATCAGCCCCAGCATTTT
CASGTGGVNQPQHF
>TRBD1|TRBV4-1|few|15|TRBJ2-3
TGCGCCAGCAGCCAGGCGGGACAGGGGGCAGATACGCAGTATTTT
CASSQAGQGADTQYF
>.|TRBV7-2|.|16|TRBJ2-3
TGTGCCAGCAGCTTAGAAGCGACAGGACACACAGATACGCAGTATTTT
CASSLEATGHTDTQYF